These 11 T cell receptor beta chains share one sample of origin, sequenced in a study of sequential checkpoint blockade in melanoma (dated by TCRdb to between 2018 and 2020). Per the publication, the treatment or condition label means: randomized to nivolumab then ipilimumab (arm A) or the reverse (arm B). Libraries came from the immunoSEQ multiplex PCR assay. This is the immuneACCESS table as TCRdb keeps it, with only in-frame sequences that have V and J called. A part of the clones is gone; compared with another copy, unresolved V genes explain less than half, and the rest is unexplained. Across this sample there are roughly 12,000 clones, with around 79% seen only once. The ten largest clones take up more than 45% of the sample. Here the sequenced sample was CD8+ T cells sorted from blood (inferred from file names), taken from a patient given nivolumab and ipilimumab in sequence. The receptors were sampled from a human donor with melanoma.

This sequence joins TRBV6-4 and TRBJ2-1; 7 positions agree with TRBD1. Per the germline V gene, CDR1 is MRHNA and CDR2 is SNTAGT. This CDR3 is built from 14 residues. V lost 1 base, J lost 6 bases, and 3 bases stayed unmatched. The CDR3 coding sequence is TGTGCCAGCAGTGACTTAAACAGGGGCAATGAGCAGTTCTTC. Translating gives CASSDLNRGNEQFF.

CDR3 DNA sequence: TGCGCCAGCGGCGGAGGGGACACTGAAGCTTTCTTT. Translation gives CASGGGDTEAFF. V is TRBV5-1 and J is TRBJ1-1; TRBD1 might be the D (5 bases). Trimming removed 7 bases from V and 3 bases from J, with 10 bases in between. The germline V gene has CDR1 SGHRS and CDR2 YFSETQ. The CDR3 contains 12 residues.

This clone has only one observation. The chain has TRBV9 and TRBJ2-3; 9 nucleotides align to TRBD2. Germline V gene lookup returns CDR1 SGDLS and CDR2 YYNGEE. The CDR3 totals 15 residues. Losses at the gene ends were 0 bases for V and 5 bases for J; bases not matched to a gene: 4. CDR3 sequence (DNA): TGTGCCAGCAGCGTAGACCTAGCGGGGAGAGATACGCAGTATTTT. Translation: CASSVDLAGRDTQYF.

The rearrangement links TRBV11-2 to TRBJ2-7, with a tentative D call TRBD1 (5 bases). CDR1 and CDR2 (germline): SGHAT, FQNNGV. V was cut by 7 bases and J by 3 bases, with 19 bases left in between. The CDR3 covers 15 residues. CDR3 in amino acids: CASKYTQGWVYEQYF. The CDR3 DNA reads TGTGCCAGCAAATACACGCAGGGATGGGTCTACGAGCAGTACTTC.

J is TRBJ2-3 and V is TRBV7-3; D not certain. Germline V gene data show CDR1 as SGHTA and CDR2 as FQGTGA. V was clipped by 4 bases and J by 5 bases, with 10 bases between them. The CDR3 totals 13 residues. This CDR3 reads CASSSPSGDTQYF. The CDR3 coding sequence is TGTGCCAGCAGCTCCCCCAGTGGAGATACGCAGTATTTT.

This sequence joins TRBV28 and TRBJ2-1; D gene uncertain. Germline values: CDR1 MDHEN, CDR2 SYDVKM. The CDR3 is 11 amino acids. V lost 3 bases and J 8 bases, leaving 5 bases between the germline ends. CDR3 region: CASSFTDEQFF. For the CDR3, the DNA is TGTGCCAGCAGTTTTACGGATGAGCAGTTCTTC.

Here the CDR3 reads CAISESEGTEYEQYF. In nucleotides, the CDR3 is TGTGCCATCAGTGAGTCTGAGGGTACGGAGTACGAGCAGTACTTC. This sequence joins TRBV10-3 and TRBJ2-7; tentative D call: TRBD2 (5 bases). Trimming took off 0 bases at V and 4 bases at J, with 13 bases between the two ends. Germline-derived CDR1 and CDR2 are ENHRY and SYGVKD. This CDR3 has 15 amino acids.

By share, this clone counts as large. This sequence joins TRBV7-9 and TRBJ1-3; a possible D gene is TRBD1 (5 bases). Germline-derived CDR1 and CDR2 are SEHNR and FQNEAQ (reference sequence). The V end lost 5 bases, the J end lost 0 bases, and 14 bases lay between the germline ends. The CDR3 contains 16 residues. CDR3 DNA sequence: TGTGCCAGCAGCGTGGATTCAGGGTCCTCTGGAAACACCATATATTTT. Amino acid sequence: CASSVDSGSSGNTIYF. Variable domain in full (rest from reference TRBV7-9 and TRBJ1-3): DTGVSQNPRHKITKRGQNVTFRCDPISEHNRLYWYRQTLGQGPEFLTYFQNEAQLEKSRLLSDRFSAERPKGSFSTLEIQRTEQGDSAMYLCASSVDSGSSGNTIYFGEGSWLTVV.

The chain couples TRBV6-4 to TRBJ2-1; TRBD2 matches 8 bases. After removal of 4 bases from V and 7 bases from J, the junction contained 12 bases not matched to a gene. The V gene's germline CDR1 is MRHNA and CDR2 SNTAGT. The CDR3 length is 16 residues. The CDR3 sequence: CASSGRGGEPGNEQFF. DNA of the CDR3: TGTGCCAGCAGTGGACGGGGGGGCGAACCGGGAAATGAGCAGTTCTTC.

This clone was counted a few times. The CDR3 DNA reads TGTGCCAGCAGTGTGGCAGTGACCTACGAGCAGTACTTC. It codes for CASSVAVTYEQYF. The chain links TRBV2 to TRBJ2-7; D is undetermined. Trimming shortened V by 4 bases and J by 2 bases, and 9 bases separated the two germline ends. This CDR3 is built from 13 residues. Germline V gene data show CDR1 as SNHLY and CDR2 as FYNNEI.

This chain connects TRBV11-2 to TRBJ1-2; tentatively, D is TRBD1 (6 bases). Germline assignment: CDR1 SGHAT and CDR2 FQNNGV. The CDR3 covers 15 residues. V lost 1 base and J 4 bases, leaving 13 bases between the germline ends. CDR3 residues: CASSLGFQGTYGYTF. As DNA, the CDR3 is TGTGCCAGCAGCTTAGGCTTTCAGGGGACCTATGGCTACACCTTC.